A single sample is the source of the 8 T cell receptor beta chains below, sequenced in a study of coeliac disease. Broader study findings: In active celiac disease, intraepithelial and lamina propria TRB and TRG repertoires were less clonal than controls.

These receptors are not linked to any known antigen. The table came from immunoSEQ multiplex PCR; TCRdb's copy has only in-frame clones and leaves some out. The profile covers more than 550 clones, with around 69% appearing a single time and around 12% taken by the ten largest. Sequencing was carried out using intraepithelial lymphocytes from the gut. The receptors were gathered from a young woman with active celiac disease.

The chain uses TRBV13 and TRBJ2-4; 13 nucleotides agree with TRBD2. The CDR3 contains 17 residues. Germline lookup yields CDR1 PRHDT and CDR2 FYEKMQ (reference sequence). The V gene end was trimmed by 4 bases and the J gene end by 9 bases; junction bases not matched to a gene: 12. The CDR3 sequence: CASSSRTSGGPPGIQYF. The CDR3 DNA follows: TGTGCCAGCAGCTCCCGGACTAGCGGGGGACCTCCGGGCATTCAGTACTTC.

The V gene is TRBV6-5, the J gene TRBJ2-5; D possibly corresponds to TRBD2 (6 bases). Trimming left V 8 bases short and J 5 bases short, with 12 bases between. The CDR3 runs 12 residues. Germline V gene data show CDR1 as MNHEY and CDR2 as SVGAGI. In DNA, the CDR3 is TGTGCCAGCGGGGGGACCGGGGAGACCCAGTACTTC. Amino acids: CASGGTGETQYF.

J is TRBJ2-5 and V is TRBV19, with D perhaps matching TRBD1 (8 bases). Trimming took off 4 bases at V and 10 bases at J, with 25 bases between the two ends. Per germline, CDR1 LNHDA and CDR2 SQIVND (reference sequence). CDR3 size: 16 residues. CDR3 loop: CASSRWTGRAGFGQYF. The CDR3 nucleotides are TGTGCCAGTAGTAGGTGGACAGGGAGAGCGGGATTCGGCCAGTACTTC.

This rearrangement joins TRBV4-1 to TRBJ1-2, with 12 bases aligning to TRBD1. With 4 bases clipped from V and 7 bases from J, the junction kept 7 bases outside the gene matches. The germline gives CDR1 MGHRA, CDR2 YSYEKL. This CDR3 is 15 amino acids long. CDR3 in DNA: TGCGCCAGCAGCCCCTGGGACAGGGGGCTATTTGGCTACACCTTC. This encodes CASSPWDRGLFGYTF.

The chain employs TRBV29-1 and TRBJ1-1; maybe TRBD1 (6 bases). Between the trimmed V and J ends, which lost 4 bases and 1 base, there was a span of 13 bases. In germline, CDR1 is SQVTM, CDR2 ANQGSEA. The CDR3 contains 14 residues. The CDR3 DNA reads TGCAGCGTTGGGGCCAGGGGCGAGAACACTGAAGCTTTCTTT. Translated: CSVGARGENTEAFF.

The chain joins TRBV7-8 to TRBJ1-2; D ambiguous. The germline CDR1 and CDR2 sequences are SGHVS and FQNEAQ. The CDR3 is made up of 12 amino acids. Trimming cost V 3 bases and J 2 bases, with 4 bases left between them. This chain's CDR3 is CASSLSNYGYTF. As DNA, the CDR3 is TGTGCCAGCAGCTTGTCGAACTATGGCTACACCTTC.

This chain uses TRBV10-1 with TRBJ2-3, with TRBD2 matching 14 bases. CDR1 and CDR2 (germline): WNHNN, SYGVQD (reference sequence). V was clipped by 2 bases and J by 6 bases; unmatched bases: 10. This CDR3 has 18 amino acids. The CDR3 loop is CASSETLTSGGAKDTQYF. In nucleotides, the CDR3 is TGCGCCAGCAGTGAGACTCTGACTAGCGGGGGGGCTAAGGATACGCAGTATTTT.

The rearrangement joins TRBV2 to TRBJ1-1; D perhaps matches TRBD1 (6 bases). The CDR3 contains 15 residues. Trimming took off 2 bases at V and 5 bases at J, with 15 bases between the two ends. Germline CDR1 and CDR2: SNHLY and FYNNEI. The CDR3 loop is CASSERGGLGTEAFF. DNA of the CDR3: TGTGCCAGCAGTGAAAGGGGGGGGCTGGGGACTGAAGCTTTCTTT.